This TCR beta chain was observed in a study of Ad26.COV2.S vaccination and SARS-CoV-2 variants. General observations from the study: Assessments of TCR breadth and depth may have underestimated the total T cell responses. Vaccine and placebo recipients had comparable breadth of non-spike TCRs.

A note on this clone: Its antigen remains unknown.

The table came from immunoSEQ multiplex PCR; TCRdb's copy has only in-frame clones and leaves some out. The sample lists roughly 400,000 clones; roughly 90% were seen once. The CDR3 length is 13 residues. V was pared by 3 bases and J by 8 bases, with 10 bases between. The germline CDR1 and CDR2 sequences are KGHSH and LQKENI. The treatment was: roughly 20 received Ad26.COV2.S at low or high dose, single or two shots; 5 received placebo; per-sample allocation not given. At day 63 after the first vaccine or placebo injection, samples were drawn. J is TRBJ1-4 and V is TRBV18, with no clear D. The TCR comes from a person aged 18-60 years who received the Ad26.COV2.S COVID-19 vaccine or a placebo. Specimen: peripheral blood, collected in a trial of Ad26.COV2.S vaccine versus placebo. CDR3 bases: TGTGCCAGCTCACCTTACGTCGTGGAAAAACTGTTTTTT. Translation gives CASSPYVVEKLFF. The full variable domain, its missing parts supplied by reference TRBV18 and TRBJ1-4, is NAGVMQNPRHLVRRRGQEARLRCSPMKGHSHVYWYRQLPEEGLKFMVYLQKENIIDESGMPKERFSAEFPKEGPSILRIQQVVRGDSAAYFCASSPYVVEKLFFGSGTQLSVL.